The source of this T cell receptor beta chain is a study of blood T cell repertoires in COVID-19. This table comes from immunoSEQ multiplex PCR, and its TCRdb copy is limited to in-frame clones, with some not included. The sample contains more than 60,000 clones, 65% to 90% of which appear only once. Germline-derived CDR1 and CDR2 are ENHRY and SYGVKD. This CDR3 spans 15 amino acids. The V end was cut by 3 bases, the J end by 5 bases, with 13 bases between. This receptor was identified in a human donor in a cohort sampled during active COVID-19. Sequenced: peripheral blood. V is TRBV10-3 and J is TRBJ2-2, with D perhaps matching TRBD2 (5 bases). CDR3 nucleotide sequence: TGTGCCATCAGTGATCCTAACAGCGGAACCGGGGAGCTGTTTTTT. Translated: CAISDPNSGTGELFF.